Given below is one T cell receptor beta chain in context. These data are taken from a study of blood T cell repertoires in COVID-19. Across the whole study: The analysed material was cDNA or gDNA that came from T cells, B-cell-depleted T cells, or PBMCs.

The CDR3 has 11 residues. The germline gives CDR1 SNHLY, CDR2 FYNNEI. Trimming shortened V by 3 bases and J by 11 bases, and 8 bases separated the two germline ends. The data were produced by immunoSEQ multiplex PCR, yet TCRdb's version contains in-frame clones alone and is incomplete. The sample consists of about 180,000 clones, around 87% of them appearing once. This clonotype was sampled from a woman in her thirties with active or convalescent COVID-19. The rearrangement links TRBV2 to TRBJ1-5; D may be TRBD1 (6 bases). Sequences were obtained from peripheral blood. In DNA form, the CDR3 reads TGTGCCAGCAGTGAGGACAGTACCCAGCATTTT. This sequence encodes CASSEDSTQHF.